The present T cell receptor beta chain was sequenced within a study of cytomegalovirus exposure and HLA in healthy donors. Produced via immunoSEQ multiplex PCR; TCRdb's table is partial and in-frame only. The sample consists of roughly 80,000 clones, about nine tenths of them appearing once. The CDR3 extends over 18 amino acids. In germline, CDR1 is SGHRS, CDR2 YFSETQ. V was pared by 3 bases and J by 0 bases, with 9 bases of the junction left unmatched. The sequenced material came from PBMCs. The clonotype comes from a man aged 25 to 45 in good health and CMV-seronegative. The rearrangement links TRBV5-1 to TRBJ2-6; 7 bases line up with TRBD1. The CDR3 DNA follows: TGCGCCAGCAGCTCCCACGACAGGGCAAACTCTGGGGCCAACGTCCTGACTTTC. Its protein is CASSSHDRANSGANVLTF.